This TCR beta chain was found in a study of cytomegalovirus exposure and HLA in healthy donors. Though probably carrying unrecorded immune exposures, donors were nominally healthy at sampling. CDR1 and CDR2 (germline): WSHSY, SAAADI. CDR3 length: 17 residues. V gave up 5 bases and J gave up 2 bases; unmatched junction bases: 7. Researchers ran the PCR with 60 Vbeta and 13 Jbeta primers. Only in-frame clones appear in the TCRdb table, and some are missing; sequencing was by immunoSEQ multiplex PCR. This sample's table reports some 89,000 clones. Whole-study findings and limits: Most TCR beta V segments were productive about 90% or about 30% of the time in an earlier analysis. Serostatus for CMV was the only available immune exposure information. There were reportedly fewer N-insertions in an Asian-associated ancestry cluster than the approximately 670-donor mean, in a later analysis.

Turning to this clone: The target antigen is unknown.

The specimen was PBMCs. The TCR sequence derives from a woman aged 25 to 39 in good health and CMV-seronegative. V gene TRBV10-2 combines with J gene TRBJ2-1, with 12 bases matching TRBD2. CDR3 in DNA: TGCGCCAGCAGTTTGACTAGCGGGAGTCGCGCCTACAATGAGCAGTTCTTC. It codes for CASSLTSGSRAYNEQFF.